A selection of T cell receptor beta chains follows, all from one sample in a study of neurological immune-mediated disorders. MiXCR was run by TCRdb on the 5' RACE reads, yielding one entry per CDR3 protein. The sample shows approximately 82,000 distinct CDR3 sequences, less than 15% of them seen only once. The sequenced material came from PBMCs. The receptors were sampled from a woman between 50 and 59 years old in good health. CDR3s include the opening cysteine and the closing phenylalanine or tryptophan. Fields, in order: clone size, D gene, V gene, J gene, CDR3 protein, CDR3 DNA. A D gene is named only where the DNA matches it firmly. Clone size is given for some rows only: seen once, a few or many times, or a class if the clone is expanded.

abundance: many
d_gene: .
v_gene: TRBV28
j_gene: TRBJ2-5
CDR3aa: CASTTTRGPGETQYF
CDR3nt: TGTGCCAGCACTACAACGCGGGGTCCGGGAGAGACCCAGTACTTC

abundance: few
d_gene: TRBD1
v_gene: TRBV7-9
j_gene: TRBJ2-7
CDR3aa: CASSPMGQSNSYEQYF
CDR3nt: TGTGCCAGCAGCCCGATGGGACAGTCCAACTCCTACGAGCAGTACTTC

abundance: many
d_gene: .
v_gene: TRBV24-1
j_gene: TRBJ1-1
CDR3aa: CATSAGTYTEAFF
CDR3nt: TGTGCCACCAGTGCCGGGACCTACACTGAAGCTTTCTTT

abundance: many
d_gene: .
v_gene: TRBV24-1
j_gene: TRBJ2-1
CDR3aa: CATSDLPGTEDNEQFF
CDR3nt: TGTGCCACCAGTGATTTACCTGGGACGGAAGACAATGAGCAGTTCTTC

abundance: many
d_gene: .
v_gene: TRBV6-6
j_gene: TRBJ2-5
CDR3aa: CASSFLLGTQYF
CDR3nt: TGTGCCAGCAGTTTCCTCCTCGGGACCCAGTACTTC

abundance: .
d_gene: .
v_gene: TRBV2
j_gene: TRBJ2-3
CDR3aa: CASSAKIHTDTQYF
CDR3nt: TGTGCCAGCAGTGCTAAGATCCACACAGATACGCAGTATTTT

abundance: many
d_gene: TRBD1
v_gene: TRBV11-2
j_gene: TRBJ2-1
CDR3aa: CASSLSGTGDYNEQFF
CDR3nt: TGTGCCAGCAGCTTATCTGGGACAGGGGACTACAATGAGCAGTTCTTC

abundance: many
d_gene: .
v_gene: TRBV11-3
j_gene: TRBJ2-1
CDR3aa: CASSSAAPSYNEQFF
CDR3nt: TGTGCCAGCAGCTCCGCGGCACCCTCCTACAATGAGCAGTTCTTC

abundance: medium-sized
d_gene: .
v_gene: TRBV5-1
j_gene: TRBJ1-1
CDR3aa: CASSLDGGNTEAFF
CDR3nt: TGCGCCAGCAGCTTGGACGGGGGAAACACTGAAGCTTTCTTT

abundance: many
d_gene: TRBD2
v_gene: TRBV7-2
j_gene: TRBJ2-3
CDR3aa: CASSVGTSDTQYF
CDR3nt: TGTGCCAGCAGCGTCGGGACTAGCGATACGCAGTATTTT

abundance: .
d_gene: TRBD2
v_gene: TRBV2
j_gene: TRBJ2-1
CDR3aa: CAISEGTSGCNEQFF
CDR3nt: TGTGCCATCAGTGAGGGGACTAGCGGATGCAATGAGCAGTTCTTC

abundance: many
d_gene: TRBD1
v_gene: TRBV20-1
j_gene: TRBJ1-6
CDR3aa: CGTVSNSYNSPLHF
CDR3nt: TGCGGGACAGTCTCTAACTCCTATAATTCACCCCTCCACTTT

abundance: .
d_gene: .
v_gene: TRBV6-5
j_gene: TRBJ2-6
CDR3aa: CASSYGQPLSGTNVLTF
CDR3nt: TGTGCCAGCAGTTACGGTCAGCCACTCTCTGGGACAAACGTCCTGACTTTC

abundance: many
d_gene: TRBD1
v_gene: TRBV2
j_gene: TRBJ1-5
CDR3aa: CASRVQGGQPQHF
CDR3nt: TGTGCCAGCAGAGTACAGGGGGGTCAGCCCCAGCATTTT

abundance: many
d_gene: .
v_gene: TRBV29-1
j_gene: TRBJ2-3
CDR3aa: CSGGRPRDTQYF
CDR3nt: TGCAGCGGTGGCAGGCCTAGGGATACGCAGTATTTT

abundance: many
d_gene: .
v_gene: TRBV7-9
j_gene: TRBJ2-1
CDR3aa: CASIGAGEQFF
CDR3nt: TGTGCCAGCATTGGGGCTGGTGAGCAGTTCTTC

abundance: many
d_gene: .
v_gene: TRBV5-1
j_gene: TRBJ1-4
CDR3aa: CASSPPGATNEKLFF
CDR3nt: TGCGCCAGCAGCCCTCCAGGAGCAACTAATGAAAAACTGTTTTTT

abundance: many
d_gene: .
v_gene: TRBV7-8
j_gene: TRBJ1-6
CDR3aa: CASSLAYWQGGSPLHF
CDR3nt: TGTGCCAGCAGCTTAGCGTACTGGCAGGGAGGTTCACCCCTCCACTTT

abundance: many
d_gene: .
v_gene: TRBV5-1
j_gene: TRBJ1-1
CDR3aa: CASGTGTHTEAFF
CDR3nt: TGCGCCAGCGGTACCGGGACCCACACTGAAGCTTTCTTT

abundance: many
d_gene: TRBD2
v_gene: TRBV12-3/TRBV12-4
j_gene: TRBJ2-1
CDR3aa: CASSFGGGYNEQFF
CDR3nt: TGTGCCAGCAGTTTCGGGGGGGGCTACAATGAGCAGTTCTTC

abundance: few
d_gene: TRBD1
v_gene: TRBV11-3
j_gene: TRBJ2-7
CDR3aa: CASSQLTGAYEQYF
CDR3nt: TGTGCCAGCAGCCAATTGACAGGGGCCTACGAGCAGTACTTC

abundance: .
d_gene: TRBD1
v_gene: TRBV7-8
j_gene: TRBJ2-4
CDR3aa: CASSLEWTGGAKNIQYF
CDR3nt: TGTGCCAGCAGCTTAGAGTGGACAGGGGGAGCCAAAAACATTCAGTACTTC

abundance: many
d_gene: TRBD2
v_gene: TRBV5-1
j_gene: TRBJ2-5
CDR3aa: CASAITGTSEETQYF
CDR3nt: TGCGCCAGCGCCATTACCGGGACTAGCGAAGAGACCCAGTACTTC

abundance: many
d_gene: .
v_gene: TRBV5-1
j_gene: TRBJ1-4
CDR3aa: CASSLLKGGPDEKLFF
CDR3nt: TGCGCCAGCAGCTTGCTAAAGGGGGGGCCTGATGAAAAACTGTTTTTT

abundance: many
d_gene: .
v_gene: TRBV15
j_gene: TRBJ1-1
CDR3aa: CATSRSKGVEDTEAFF
CDR3nt: TGTGCCACCAGCAGATCGAAGGGGGTGGAAGACACTGAAGCTTTCTTT

abundance: many
d_gene: .
v_gene: TRBV5-1
j_gene: TRBJ2-3
CDR3aa: CASSGEGGGPADTQYF
CDR3nt: TGCGCCAGCAGCGGAGAAGGGGGAGGGCCGGCAGATACGCAGTATTTT

abundance: .
d_gene: TRBD2
v_gene: TRBV5-1
j_gene: TRBJ2-3
CDR3aa: CAILPTSGPTDTQYF
CDR3nt: TGCGCCATCTTGCCGACTAGCGGTCCCACAGATACGCAGTATTTT

abundance: many
d_gene: .
v_gene: TRBV2
j_gene: TRBJ2-7
CDR3aa: CASRRGAMYEQYF
CDR3nt: TGTGCCAGCAGGAGGGGGGCTATGTACGAGCAGTACTTC

abundance: many
d_gene: TRBD1
v_gene: TRBV5-5
j_gene: TRBJ1-5
CDR3aa: CASSPGTAKQPQHF
CDR3nt: TGTGCCAGCAGCCCCGGGACAGCTAAACAGCCCCAGCATTTT

abundance: .
d_gene: TRBD2
v_gene: TRBV4-2
j_gene: TRBJ2-1
CDR3aa: CASSQVGLGVNAEQFF
CDR3nt: TGTGCCAGCAGCCAAGTGGGACTAGGTGTCAACGCTGAGCAGTTCTTC

abundance: many
d_gene: .
v_gene: TRBV6-2/TRBV6-3
j_gene: TRBJ1-1
CDR3aa: CASSARGMNTEAFF
CDR3nt: TGTGCCAGCAGTGCACGGGGGATGAACACTGAAGCTTTCTTT

abundance: many
d_gene: .
v_gene: TRBV6-2/TRBV6-3
j_gene: TRBJ2-1
CDR3aa: CASSWTPYNEQFF
CDR3nt: TGTGCCAGCAGCTGGACACCTTACAATGAGCAGTTCTTC

abundance: many
d_gene: .
v_gene: TRBV5-1
j_gene: TRBJ1-6
CDR3aa: CASSLGTSQGGSPLHF
CDR3nt: TGCGCCAGCAGTCTCGGGACTTCTCAGGGAGGTTCACCCCTCCACTTT

abundance: many
d_gene: .
v_gene: TRBV5-1
j_gene: TRBJ2-3
CDR3aa: CASSFGNPSTDTQYF
CDR3nt: TGCGCCAGCAGCTTCGGGAACCCTAGCACAGATACGCAGTATTTT

abundance: many
d_gene: .
v_gene: TRBV7-2
j_gene: TRBJ1-4
CDR3aa: CASSSGVLDEKLFF
CDR3nt: TGTGCCAGCAGCTCAGGGGTATTGGATGAAAAACTGTTTTTT

abundance: many
d_gene: TRBD1
v_gene: TRBV5-1
j_gene: TRBJ2-5
CDR3aa: CASSLAGGLAQYF
CDR3nt: TGCGCCAGCTCCCTGGCAGGGGGTTTGGCCCAGTACTTC

abundance: many
d_gene: .
v_gene: TRBV9
j_gene: TRBJ2-2
CDR3aa: CASSAPSSITGELFF
CDR3nt: TGTGCCAGCAGCGCCCCTTCCAGTATCACCGGGGAGCTGTTTTTT

abundance: many
d_gene: .
v_gene: TRBV7-8
j_gene: TRBJ1-5
CDR3aa: CASSLNGGLPPQHF
CDR3nt: TGTGCCAGCAGCTTAAACGGCGGACTGCCGCCCCAGCATTTT

abundance: many
d_gene: .
v_gene: TRBV29-1
j_gene: TRBJ2-1
CDR3aa: CSVVGPKDEQFF
CDR3nt: TGCAGCGTTGTTGGTCCTAAGGATGAGCAGTTCTTC

abundance: many
d_gene: .
v_gene: TRBV20-1
j_gene: TRBJ1-2
CDR3aa: CSASPSRGSGYTF
CDR3nt: TGCAGTGCCAGCCCTTCCAGGGGATCAGGCTACACCTTC